A selection of T cell receptor beta chains follows, all from one sample in a study of blood T cell repertoires in COVID-19. TCRdb keeps only in-frame clones here, not all; method: immunoSEQ multiplex PCR. This table has tens of thousands of clones, about nine tenths appearing once. Sequencing input: peripheral blood. These receptors were taken from a woman in her 50s with active or convalescent COVID-19. Each CDR3 is given with its conserved first and last residue.

J gene: TRBJ1-1
V gene: TRBV5-1
CDR3 protein: CASSESVSDTEAFF

J gene: TRBJ2-1
V gene: TRBV30
CDR3 protein: CAWSTGTGKDNEQFF

J gene: TRBJ2-1
V gene: TRBV3-1/TRBV3-2
CDR3 protein: CASSRLAGGPSYNEQFF

J gene: TRBJ2-2
V gene: TRBV23-1
CDR3 protein: CASSQSVVKGYRANTGELFF

J gene: TRBJ2-1
V gene: TRBV11-2
CDR3 protein: CASSLAGDSYNEQFF

J gene: TRBJ1-2
V gene: TRBV30
CDR3 protein: CAWSNPPWGDRSNYGYTF

J gene: TRBJ2-2
V gene: TRBV5-1
CDR3 protein: CASSPSRTGNTGELFF

J gene: TRBJ1-1
V gene: TRBV7-9
CDR3 protein: CASSSPGTGNTEAFF

J gene: TRBJ1-1
V gene: TRBV10-3
CDR3 protein: CAISESGGITEAFF

J gene: TRBJ1-4
V gene: TRBV14
CDR3 protein: CASSQERAGLSKLFF

J gene: TRBJ2-1
V gene: TRBV2
CDR3 protein: CASRERGSSYNEQFF

J gene: TRBJ2-5
V gene: TRBV30
CDR3 protein: CAWSGWGWETQYF

J gene: TRBJ1-2
V gene: TRBV12-3/TRBV12-4
CDR3 protein: CASSFQGDYGYTF

J gene: TRBJ1-1
V gene: TRBV6-5
CDR3 protein: CASRMDSLDTEAFF

J gene: TRBJ2-1
V gene: TRBV7-9
CDR3 protein: CASSSLAGGPYNEQFF

J gene: TRBJ2-2
V gene: TRBV2
CDR3 protein: CASSASGSRTGELFF

J gene: TRBJ2-3
V gene: TRBV9
CDR3 protein: CASSPETRDTQYF

J gene: TRBJ2-1
V gene: TRBV9
CDR3 protein: CASSPAIYYNEQFF

J gene: TRBJ1-1
V gene: TRBV19
CDR3 protein: CASSIWGRTEAFF

J gene: TRBJ1-3
V gene: TRBV28
CDR3 protein: CASSSPPHTESSGNTIYF

J gene: TRBJ2-3
V gene: TRBV18
CDR3 protein: CASSPGTDDTQYF

J gene: TRBJ2-1
V gene: TRBV7-2
CDR3 protein: CASSFSGTTQNEQFF

J gene: TRBJ2-3
V gene: TRBV2
CDR3 protein: CASKPDTQYF

J gene: TRBJ1-1
V gene: TRBV5-4
CDR3 protein: CASSLQGMNTEAFF

J gene: TRBJ2-6
V gene: TRBV5-4
CDR3 protein: CASSPKTFRGANVLTF

J gene: TRBJ2-2
V gene: TRBV9
CDR3 protein: CASSGLAGGFPGELFF

J gene: TRBJ1-5
V gene: TRBV4-2
CDR3 protein: CASSQEGQGGNQPQHF